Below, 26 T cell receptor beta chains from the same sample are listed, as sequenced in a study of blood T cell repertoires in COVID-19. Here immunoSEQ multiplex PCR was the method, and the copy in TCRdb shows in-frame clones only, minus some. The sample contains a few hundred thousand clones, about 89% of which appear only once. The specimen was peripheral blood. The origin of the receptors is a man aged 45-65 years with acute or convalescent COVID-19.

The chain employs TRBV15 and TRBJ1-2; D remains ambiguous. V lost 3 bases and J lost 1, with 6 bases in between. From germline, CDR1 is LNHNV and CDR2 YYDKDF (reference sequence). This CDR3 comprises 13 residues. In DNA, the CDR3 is TGTGCCACCAGCAGCTCTAATAACTATGGCTACACCTTC. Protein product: CATSSSNNYGYTF.

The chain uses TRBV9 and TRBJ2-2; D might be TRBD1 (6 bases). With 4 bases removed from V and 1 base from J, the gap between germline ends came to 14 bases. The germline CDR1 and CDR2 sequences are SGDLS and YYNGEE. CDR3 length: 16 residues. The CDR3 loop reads CASSSWTERNTGELFF. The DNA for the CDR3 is TGTGCCAGCAGCTCGTGGACAGAGAGGAACACCGGGGAGCTGTTTTTT.

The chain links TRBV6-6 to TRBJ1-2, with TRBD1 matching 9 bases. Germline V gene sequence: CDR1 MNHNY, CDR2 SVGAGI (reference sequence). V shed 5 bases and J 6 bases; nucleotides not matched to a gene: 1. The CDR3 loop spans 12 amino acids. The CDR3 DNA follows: TGTGCCAGCAGTGACAGGGGGGATGGCTACACCTTC. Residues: CASSDRGDGYTF.

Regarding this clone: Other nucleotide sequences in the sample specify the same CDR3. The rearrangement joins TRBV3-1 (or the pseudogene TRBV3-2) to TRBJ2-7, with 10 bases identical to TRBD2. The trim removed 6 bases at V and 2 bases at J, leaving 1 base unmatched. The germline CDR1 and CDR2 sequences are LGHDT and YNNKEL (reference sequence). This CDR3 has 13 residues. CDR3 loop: CASSLAGAYEQYF. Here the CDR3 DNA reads TGTGCCAGCAGTCTAGCGGGGGCCTACGAGCAGTACTTC.

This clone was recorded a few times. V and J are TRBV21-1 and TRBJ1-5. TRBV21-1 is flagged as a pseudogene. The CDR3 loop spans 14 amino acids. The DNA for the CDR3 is TGTGCCAGGGGGAGGGAGGGTTTCGGTCAGCCCCAGCATTTT. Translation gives CARGREGFGQPQHF.

The DNA of the CDR3 is TGTGCCAGCAGCCGAGACAGCGGCGGTTACGAGCAGTACTTC. This gives the protein CASSRDSGGYEQYF. The chain is built from TRBV4-2 and TRBJ2-7, with D possibly being TRBD1 or TRBD2 (5 bases each). The germline V and J ends were trimmed by 4 bases and 4 bases, with 14 bases remaining between them. The CDR3 loop spans 14 amino acids. CDR1 is LGHNA and CDR2 is YNFKEQ in the germline V gene.

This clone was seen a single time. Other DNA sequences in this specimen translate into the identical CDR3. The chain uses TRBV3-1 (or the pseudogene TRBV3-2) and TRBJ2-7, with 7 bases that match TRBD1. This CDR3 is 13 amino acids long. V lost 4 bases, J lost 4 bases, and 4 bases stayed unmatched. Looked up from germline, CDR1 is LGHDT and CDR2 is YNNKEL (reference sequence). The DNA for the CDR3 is TGTGCCAGCAGCCCGCGACAGGGTTACGAGCAGTACTTC. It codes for CASSPRQGYEQYF.

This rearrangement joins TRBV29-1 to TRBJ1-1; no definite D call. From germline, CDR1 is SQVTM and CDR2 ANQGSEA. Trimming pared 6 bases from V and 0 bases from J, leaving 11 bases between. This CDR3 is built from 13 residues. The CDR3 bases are TGCAGCGTGAGCGGACGGCTGAACACTGAAGCTTTCTTT. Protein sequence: CSVSGRLNTEAFF.

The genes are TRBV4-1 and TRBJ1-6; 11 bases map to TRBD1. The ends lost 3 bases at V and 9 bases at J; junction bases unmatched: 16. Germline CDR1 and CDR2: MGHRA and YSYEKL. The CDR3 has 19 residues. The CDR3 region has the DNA TGCGCCAGCAGCCAGTACTCCACGGGACAGGGGGTAAGGAGTTCACCCCTCCACTTT. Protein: CASSQYSTGQGVRSSPLHF.

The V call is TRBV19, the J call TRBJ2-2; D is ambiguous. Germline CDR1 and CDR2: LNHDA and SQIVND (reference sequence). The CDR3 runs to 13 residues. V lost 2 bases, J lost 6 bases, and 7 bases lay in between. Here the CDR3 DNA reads TGTGCCAGTAGTATATCTCCGGCCGGGGAGCTGTTTTTT. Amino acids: CASSISPAGELFF.

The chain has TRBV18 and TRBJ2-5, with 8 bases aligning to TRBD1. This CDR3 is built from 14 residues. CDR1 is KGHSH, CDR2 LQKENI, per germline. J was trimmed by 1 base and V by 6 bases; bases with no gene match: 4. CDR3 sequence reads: CASSPDRAQETQYF. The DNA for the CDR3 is TGTGCCAGCTCGCCGGACAGGGCCCAAGAGACCCAGTACTTC.

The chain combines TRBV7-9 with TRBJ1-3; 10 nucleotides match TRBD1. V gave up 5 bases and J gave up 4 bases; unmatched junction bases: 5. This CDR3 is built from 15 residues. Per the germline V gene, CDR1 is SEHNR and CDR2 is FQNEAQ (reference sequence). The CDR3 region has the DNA TGTGCCAGCAGCCCGGGGACAGGGGAAGGAAACACCATATATTTT. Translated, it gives CASSPGTGEGNTIYF.

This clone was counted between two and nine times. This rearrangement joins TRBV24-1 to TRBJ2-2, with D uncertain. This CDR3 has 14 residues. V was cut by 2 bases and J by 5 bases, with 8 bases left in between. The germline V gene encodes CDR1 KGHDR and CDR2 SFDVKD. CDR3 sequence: CATSDSTHTGELFF. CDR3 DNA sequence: TGTGCCACCAGTGATTCTACTCATACCGGGGAGCTGTTTTTT.

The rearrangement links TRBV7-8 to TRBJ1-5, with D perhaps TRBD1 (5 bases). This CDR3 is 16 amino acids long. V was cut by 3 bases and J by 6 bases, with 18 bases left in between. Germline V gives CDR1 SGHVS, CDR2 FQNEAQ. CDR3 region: CASSLDPRALGQPQHF. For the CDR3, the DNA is TGTGCCAGCAGCTTGGACCCCAGGGCGCTTGGTCAGCCCCAGCATTTT.

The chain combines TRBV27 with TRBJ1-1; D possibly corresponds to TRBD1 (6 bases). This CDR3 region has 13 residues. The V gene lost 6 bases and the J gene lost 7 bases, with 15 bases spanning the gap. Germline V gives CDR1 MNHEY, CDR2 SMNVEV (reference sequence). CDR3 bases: TGTGCCAGCAGCTATGGACAGAACCGTGAAGCTTTCTTT. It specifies CASSYGQNREAFF.

For the CDR3, the DNA is TGTGCCAGCAGTTCTATGAACTATGGCTACACCTTC. It codes for CASSSMNYGYTF. The chain couples TRBV12-3 or TRBV12-4 to TRBJ1-2, with D hard to call. V was clipped by 4 bases and J by 2 bases, with 5 bases between them. The CDR3 contains 12 residues.

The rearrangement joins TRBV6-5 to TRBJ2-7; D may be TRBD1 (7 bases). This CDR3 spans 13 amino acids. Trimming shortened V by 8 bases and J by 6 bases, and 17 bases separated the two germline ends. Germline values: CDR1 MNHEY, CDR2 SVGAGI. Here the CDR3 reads CASHGGRGAEQYF. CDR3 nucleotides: TGTGCCAGCCATGGGGGCAGGGGGGCCGAGCAGTACTTC.

Here the CDR3 DNA reads TGTGCCAGCAGCCTCCCCACAGGGGTGAACACTGAAGCTTTCTTT. Its protein product is CASSLPTGVNTEAFF. This chain connects TRBV9 to TRBJ1-1, with 7 bases aligning to TRBD1. Germline CDR1 reads SGDLS; CDR2 reads YYNGEE. The CDR3 covers 15 residues. Trimming cost V 4 bases and J 0 bases; bases outside gene matches: 6.

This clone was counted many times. Written as DNA, the CDR3 is TGTGCCAGCAGTGACTGGACAGGGCCCTTCTCTGGGGCCAACGTCCTGACTTTC. This sequence encodes CASSDWTGPFSGANVLTF. V gene TRBV6-1 combines with J gene TRBJ2-6; 8 nucleotides agree with TRBD1. CDR1 and CDR2 from the germline V gene are MNHNS and SASEGT. CDR3 size: 18 residues. Losses at the gene ends were 3 bases for V and 0 bases for J; bases not matched to a gene: 7.

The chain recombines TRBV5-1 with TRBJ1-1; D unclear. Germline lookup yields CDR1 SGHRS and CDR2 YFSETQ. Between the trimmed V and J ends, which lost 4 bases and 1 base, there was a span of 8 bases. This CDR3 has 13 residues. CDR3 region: CASSLDPNTEAFF. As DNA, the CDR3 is TGCGCCAGCAGCCTAGATCCGAACACTGAAGCTTTCTTT.

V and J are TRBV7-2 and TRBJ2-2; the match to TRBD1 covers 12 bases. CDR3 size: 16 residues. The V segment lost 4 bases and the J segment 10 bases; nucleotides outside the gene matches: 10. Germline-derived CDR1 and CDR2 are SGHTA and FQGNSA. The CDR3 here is CASSSWAGTGGEELFF. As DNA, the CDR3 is TGTGCCAGCAGCTCATGGGCGGGGACAGGGGGCGAGGAGCTGTTTTTT.

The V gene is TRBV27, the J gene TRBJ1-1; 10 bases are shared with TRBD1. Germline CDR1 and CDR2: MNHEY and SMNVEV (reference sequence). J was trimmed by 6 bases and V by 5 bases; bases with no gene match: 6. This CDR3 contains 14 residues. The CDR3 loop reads CASSKTGGKAEAFF. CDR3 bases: TGTGCCAGCAGTAAGACAGGGGGCAAGGCTGAAGCTTTCTTT.

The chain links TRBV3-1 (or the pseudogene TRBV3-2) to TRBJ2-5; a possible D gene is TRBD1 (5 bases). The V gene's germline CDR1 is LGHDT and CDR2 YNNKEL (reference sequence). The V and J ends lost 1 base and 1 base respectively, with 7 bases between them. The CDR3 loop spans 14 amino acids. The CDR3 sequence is CASSQGGSQETQYF. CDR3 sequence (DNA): TGTGCCAGCAGCCAAGGGGGCAGCCAAGAGACCCAGTACTTC.

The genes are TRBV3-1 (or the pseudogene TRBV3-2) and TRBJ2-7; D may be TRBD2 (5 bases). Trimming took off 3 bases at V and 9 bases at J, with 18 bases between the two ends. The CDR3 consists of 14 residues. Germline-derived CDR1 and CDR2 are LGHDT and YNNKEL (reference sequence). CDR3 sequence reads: CASSHGQHTEGQYF. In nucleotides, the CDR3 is TGTGCCAGCAGCCATGGGCAGCATACCGAGGGGCAGTACTTC.

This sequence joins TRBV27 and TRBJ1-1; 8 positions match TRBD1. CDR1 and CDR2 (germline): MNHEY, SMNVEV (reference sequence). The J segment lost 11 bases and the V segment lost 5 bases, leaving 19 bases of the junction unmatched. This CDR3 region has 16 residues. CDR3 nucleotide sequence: TGTGCCAGCAGTCCTTTAGGGACAGGAAGGGCTCGGAGCGCTTTCTTT. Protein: CASSPLGTGRARSAFF.

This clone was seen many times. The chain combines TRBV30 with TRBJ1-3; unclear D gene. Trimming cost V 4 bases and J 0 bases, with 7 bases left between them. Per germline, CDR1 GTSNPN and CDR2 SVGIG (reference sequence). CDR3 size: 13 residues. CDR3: CAWTGYSGNTIYF. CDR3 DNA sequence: TGTGCCTGGACAGGTTACTCTGGAAACACCATATATTTT.